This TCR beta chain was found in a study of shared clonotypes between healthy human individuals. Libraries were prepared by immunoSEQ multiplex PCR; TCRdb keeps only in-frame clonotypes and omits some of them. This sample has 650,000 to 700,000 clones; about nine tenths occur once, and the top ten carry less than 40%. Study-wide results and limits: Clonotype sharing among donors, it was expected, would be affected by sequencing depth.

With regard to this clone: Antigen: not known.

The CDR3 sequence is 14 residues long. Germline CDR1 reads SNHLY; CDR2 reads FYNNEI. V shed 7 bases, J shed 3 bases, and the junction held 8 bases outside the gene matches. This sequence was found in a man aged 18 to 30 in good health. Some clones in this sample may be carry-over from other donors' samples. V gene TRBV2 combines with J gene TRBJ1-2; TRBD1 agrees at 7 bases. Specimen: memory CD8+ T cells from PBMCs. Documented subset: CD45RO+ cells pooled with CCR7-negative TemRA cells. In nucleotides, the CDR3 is TGTGCCAGCAATCAAGGGGGCGCCTACTATGGCTACACCTTC. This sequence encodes CASNQGGAYYGYTF.